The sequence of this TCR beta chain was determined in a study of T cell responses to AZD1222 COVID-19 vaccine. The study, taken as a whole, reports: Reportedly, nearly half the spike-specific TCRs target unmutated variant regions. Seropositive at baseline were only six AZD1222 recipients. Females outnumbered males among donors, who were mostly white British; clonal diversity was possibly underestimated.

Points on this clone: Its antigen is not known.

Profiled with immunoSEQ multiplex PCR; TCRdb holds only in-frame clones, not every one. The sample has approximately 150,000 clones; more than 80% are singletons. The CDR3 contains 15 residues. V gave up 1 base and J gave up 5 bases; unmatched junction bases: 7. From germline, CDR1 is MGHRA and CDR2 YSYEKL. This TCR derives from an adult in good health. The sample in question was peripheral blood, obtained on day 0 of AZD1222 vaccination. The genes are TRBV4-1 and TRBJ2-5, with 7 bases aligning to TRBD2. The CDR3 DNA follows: TGCGCCAGCAGCCAAGCTTATCGGGGGGAGGAGACCCAGTACTTC. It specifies CASSQAYRGEETQYF.